This TCR beta chain was found in a study of cytomegalovirus exposure and HLA in healthy donors. Regarding the study as a whole: Most TCR sequences showed up rarely, but some public TCRs showed up in many donors.

This clone was counted between two and nine times. Its specificity is unknown. Trimming took 1 base from V and 0 from J, leaving 10 bases between them. The CDR3 contains 16 residues. Per the germline V gene, CDR1 is LGHNA and CDR2 is YSLEER. The primer mix had 60 Vbeta and 13 Jbeta primers. TCRdb's copy holds only in-frame clones and misses some; the assay was immunoSEQ multiplex PCR. The sample has 100,000 to 150,000 clones; 70% to 85% are singletons. The V call is TRBV4-3, the J call TRBJ1-3; weak D call: TRBD1 (6 bases). Sequenced: PBMCs. The receptor was isolated from a woman in her forties or fifties in good health and CMV-seronegative. CDR3 region: CASSQATGSSGNTIYF. The CDR3 DNA sequence: TGCGCCAGCAGCCAAGCGACAGGCTCCTCTGGAAACACCATATATTTT.